This T cell receptor (beta chain) was profiled in a study of blood T cell repertoires in COVID-19. Whole-study context: T cells, B-cell-depleted T cells, or PBMCs supplied cDNA or gDNA.

The CDR3 extends over 13 amino acids. CDR1 ENHRY and CDR2 SYGVKD come from the germline V gene. J gave up 6 bases and V 7 bases, and 5 bases lay outside the gene matches. TCRdb keeps only in-frame clones here, not all; method: immunoSEQ multiplex PCR. The sample has more than 150,000 clones; about 86% are singletons. This clone has at least ten counts. The TCR comes from a man aged 45-60 years with active or convalescent COVID-19. The sequenced sample consisted of peripheral blood. This rearrangement joins TRBV10-3 to TRBJ2-1, with TRBD2 matching over 8 bases. The CDR3: CAIKREGGNEQFF. Here the CDR3 DNA reads TGTGCCATCAAACGGGAGGGAGGCAATGAGCAGTTCTTC.